This T cell receptor beta chain emerged from a study of identical twins. Study-level points and caveats: Analyses based on zero insertions could be partly confounded by invariant MAIT and iNKT cells. The study based its conclusions on cross-sectional statistical analysis and did not follow the same donors. Out-of-frame beta sequences exhibited a weaker degree of excess twin sharing.

Each CDR3 protein is one row after TCRdb ran MiXCR on the 5' RACE reads. The table shows 450,000 to 500,000 distinct CDR3 sequences, with over 11% occurring only once. With respect to this clonotype: Its cognate antigen is unknown.

Looked up from germline, CDR1 is KGHDR and CDR2 is SFDVKD. The V segment lost 1 base and the J segment 4 bases; nucleotides outside the gene matches: 4. The CDR3 sequence is 17 residues long. These same records also appear under a second study, on yellow fever vaccine responses in identical twins. This second study notes: Twins' vaccine T cell responses were reported to seem partly convergent and partly personalized.

The gene calls are TRBV24-1 and TRBJ2-3; the match to TRBD2 covers 13 bases. Source material: CD4+ T cells sorted from blood. This receptor was taken from a woman aged 18 to 35 in good health. The CDR3, as DNA: TGTGCCACCAGTGATTTCGGACTAGCGGGAGAATCAGATACGCAGTATTTT. This gives the protein CATSDFGLAGESDTQYF.